The rows below give T cell receptor beta chains drawn from one sample of a study of lymphopenia after photon versus proton radiotherapy. Libraries were prepared by immunoSEQ multiplex PCR; TCRdb keeps only in-frame clonotypes and omits some of them. The sample contains fewer than 45,000 clones, more than 70% of which appear only once. Sequencing used peripheral blood, obtained from a patient treated with proton-based radiotherapy. The receptors shown here come from a woman in her 70s with pancreatic cancer. Some clones in this sample may be carry-over from other donors' samples. Both conserved end residues are part of each CDR3.

j_call | v_call | cdr3_aa
TRBJ2-7 | TRBV11-2 | CASSLGQGWVEQYF
TRBJ2-1 | TRBV7-9 | CASSLGDLLIEQFF
TRBJ2-7 | TRBV5-1 | CASSFGPYEQYF
TRBJ2-7 | TRBV11-2 | CASSPSGGTSSYEQYF
TRBJ1-4 | TRBV6-6 | CASSKIQGITNEKLFF
TRBJ1-3 | TRBV11-2 | CASSPRRGISGNTIYF
TRBJ2-6 | TRBV4-3 | CASSHDRVSGANVLTF
TRBJ1-6 | TRBV19 | CASSETYSPLHF
TRBJ2-5 | TRBV6-6 | CASRTGFGQETQYF
TRBJ2-7 | TRBV6-1 | CASRGTTEEYYEQYF
TRBJ1-1 | TRBV6-1 | CASSEAWGSTEAFF
TRBJ2-1 | TRBV19 | CASSRLNRGLYNEQFF
. | TRBV25-1 | CASSVGSPPYEQYF
TRBJ2-7 | TRBV2 | CASKGGGAYEQYF
TRBJ1-2 | TRBV7-2 | CASSLEMWTGGHGYTF
TRBJ2-5 | TRBV11-1 | CASSFSSGPQGETQYF
TRBJ1-2 | TRBV28 | CASSRAGQTNYGYTF
TRBJ2-2 | TRBV11-2 | CASSNRGNTGELFF
TRBJ1-2 | TRBV5-8 | CASSLVTDPNYGYTF
TRBJ2-7 | TRBV2 | CASTGQGIFGEQYF
TRBJ2-1 | TRBV7-2 | CASSSGLAPLNEQFF
TRBJ2-7 | TRBV5-6 | CASSFYVTGVSLEQYF
TRBJ2-2 | TRBV29-1 | CSSLDPSTGELFF
TRBJ1-3 | TRBV9 | CASSVEGLFSGNTIYF
TRBJ1-4 | TRBV7-2 | CASSLWGGTAFATNEKLFF
TRBJ2-3 | TRBV11-2 | CASSLDKGLADTQYF
TRBJ1-4 | TRBV5-6 | CASSSLTGDPTNEKLFF
TRBJ1-2 | TRBV11-2 | CASSSNLGGTGVGYTF
TRBJ1-4 | TRBV7-2 | CASSLQGINEKLFF
TRBJ1-1 | TRBV18 | CASSPPLATRTEAFF
TRBJ2-3 | TRBV7-9 | CASSLGGQGTDTQYF
TRBJ2-7 | TRBV6-1 | CASSAGRGPSYEQYF
TRBJ2-1 | TRBV28 | CASSTPTVNNEQFF
TRBJ2-3 | TRBV13 | CASSLGSNTDTQYF
TRBJ2-7 | TRBV14 | CASSQGRYGGPYEQYF
TRBJ2-7 | TRBV28 | CASSFLRGRVSYEQYF
TRBJ1-3 | TRBV28 | CASSPPRLTANTIYF
TRBJ2-1 | TRBV7-2 | CASSFGQGMWEQFF
TRBJ1-5 | TRBV21-1 | CASRWDKEGNQPQHF
TRBJ2-3 | TRBV30 | CAWRAGSGSPQYF
TRBJ1-3 | TRBV6-5 | CASSSSSGNTIYF
TRBJ2-7 | TRBV11-2 | CASSLTQGEQYF
TRBJ2-7 | TRBV15 | CATSRESLAGVRSYEQYF
TRBJ1-2 | TRBV28 | CASTYGDRAGYTF
TRBJ2-2 | TRBV7-2 | CASSLAGGTNTGELFF
TRBJ1-6 | TRBV28 | CASRGGQELRTLHF
TRBJ1-5 | TRBV19 | CASTFHGREGNQPQHF